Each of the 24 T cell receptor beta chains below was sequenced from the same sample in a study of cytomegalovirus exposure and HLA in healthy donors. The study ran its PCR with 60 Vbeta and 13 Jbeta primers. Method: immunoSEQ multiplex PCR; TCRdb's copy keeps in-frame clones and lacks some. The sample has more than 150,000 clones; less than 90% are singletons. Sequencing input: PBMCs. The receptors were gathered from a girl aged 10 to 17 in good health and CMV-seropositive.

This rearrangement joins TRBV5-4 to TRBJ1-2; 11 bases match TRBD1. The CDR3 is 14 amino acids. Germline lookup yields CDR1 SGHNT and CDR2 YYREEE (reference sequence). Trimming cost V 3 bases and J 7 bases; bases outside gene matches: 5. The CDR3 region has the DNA TGTGCCAGCAGCTGGACAGGGGGCTTAGGTGGCTACACCTTC. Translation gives CASSWTGGLGGYTF.

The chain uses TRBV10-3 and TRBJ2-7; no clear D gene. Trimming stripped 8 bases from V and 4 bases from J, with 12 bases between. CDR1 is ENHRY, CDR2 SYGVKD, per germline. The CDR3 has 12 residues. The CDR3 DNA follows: TGTGCCATCGGCTCCTGGCAGTACGAGCAGTACTTC. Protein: CAIGSWQYEQYF.

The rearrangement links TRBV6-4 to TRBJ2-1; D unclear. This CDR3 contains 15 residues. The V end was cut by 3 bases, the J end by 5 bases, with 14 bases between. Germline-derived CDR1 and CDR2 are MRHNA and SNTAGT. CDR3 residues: CASSELFTLHNEQFF. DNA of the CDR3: TGTGCCAGCAGTGAACTATTCACCCTCCACAATGAGCAGTTCTTC.

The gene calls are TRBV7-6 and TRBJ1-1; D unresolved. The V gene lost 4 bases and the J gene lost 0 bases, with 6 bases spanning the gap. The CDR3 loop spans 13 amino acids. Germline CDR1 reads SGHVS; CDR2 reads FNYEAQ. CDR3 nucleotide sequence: TGTGCCAGCAGCTCCTCCTTGAACACTGAAGCTTTCTTT. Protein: CASSSSLNTEAFF.

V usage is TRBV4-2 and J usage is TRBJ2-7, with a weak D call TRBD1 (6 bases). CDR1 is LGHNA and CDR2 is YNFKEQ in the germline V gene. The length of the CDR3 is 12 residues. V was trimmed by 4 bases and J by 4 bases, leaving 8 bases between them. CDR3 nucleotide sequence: TGTGCCAGCAGCCCCCAGGGGTACGAGCAGTACTTC. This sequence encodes CASSPQGYEQYF.

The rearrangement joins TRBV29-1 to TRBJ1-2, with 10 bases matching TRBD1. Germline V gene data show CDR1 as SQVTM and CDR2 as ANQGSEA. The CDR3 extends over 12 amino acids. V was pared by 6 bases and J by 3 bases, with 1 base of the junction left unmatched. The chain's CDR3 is CSVTGGHYGYTF. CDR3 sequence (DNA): TGCAGCGTGACAGGGGGCCACTATGGCTACACCTTC.

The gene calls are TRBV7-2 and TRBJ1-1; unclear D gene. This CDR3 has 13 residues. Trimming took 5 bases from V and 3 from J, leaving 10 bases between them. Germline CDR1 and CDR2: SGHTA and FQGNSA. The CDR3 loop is CASSRTRDTEAFF. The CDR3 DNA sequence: TGTGCCAGCAGCCGAACGAGGGACACTGAAGCTTTCTTT.

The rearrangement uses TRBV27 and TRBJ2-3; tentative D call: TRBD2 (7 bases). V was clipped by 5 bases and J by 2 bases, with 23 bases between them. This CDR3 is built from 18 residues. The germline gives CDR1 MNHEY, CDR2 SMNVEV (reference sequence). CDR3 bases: TGTGCCAGCAGTAGGGGTAAAACAGGGCGGGAGAACACAGATACGCAGTATTTT. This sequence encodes CASSRGKTGRENTDTQYF.

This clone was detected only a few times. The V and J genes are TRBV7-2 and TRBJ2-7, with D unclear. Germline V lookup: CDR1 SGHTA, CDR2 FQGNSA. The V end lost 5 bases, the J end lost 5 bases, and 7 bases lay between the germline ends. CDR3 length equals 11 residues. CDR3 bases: TGTGCCAGCAGCCAGAAAAACGAGCAGTACTTC. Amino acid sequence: CASSQKNEQYF.

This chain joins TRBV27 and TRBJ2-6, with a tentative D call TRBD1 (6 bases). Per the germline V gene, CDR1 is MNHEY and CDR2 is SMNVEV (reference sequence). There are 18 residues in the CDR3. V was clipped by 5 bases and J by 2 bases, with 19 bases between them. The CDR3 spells CASSPLWQGQTGANVLTF. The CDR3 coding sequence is TGTGCCAGCAGTCCCCTTTGGCAGGGACAAACTGGGGCCAACGTCCTGACTTTC.

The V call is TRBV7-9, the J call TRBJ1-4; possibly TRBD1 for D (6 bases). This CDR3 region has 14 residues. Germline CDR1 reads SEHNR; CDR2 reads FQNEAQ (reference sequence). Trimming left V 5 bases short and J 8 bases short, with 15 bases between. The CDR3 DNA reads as TGTGCCAGCAGCCTACAGGGCGTTCAAGAAAAACTGTTTTTT. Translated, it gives CASSLQGVQEKLFF.

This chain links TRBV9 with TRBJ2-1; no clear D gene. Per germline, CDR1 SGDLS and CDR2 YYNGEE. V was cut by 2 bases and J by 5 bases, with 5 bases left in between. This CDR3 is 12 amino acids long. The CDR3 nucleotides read TGTGCCAGCAGCGTGGCGGACAATGAGCAGTTCTTC. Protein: CASSVADNEQFF.

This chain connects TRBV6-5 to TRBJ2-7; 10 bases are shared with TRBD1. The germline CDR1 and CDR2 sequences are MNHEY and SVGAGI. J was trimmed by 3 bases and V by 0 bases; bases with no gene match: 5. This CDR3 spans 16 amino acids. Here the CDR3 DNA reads TGTGCCAGCAGTTACTCAAGGACAGGGGGTATCTACGAGCAGTACTTC. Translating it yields CASSYSRTGGIYEQYF.

The CDR3 sequence: CASRHGQGSGGYTF. DNA for the CDR3: TGTGCCAGCAGGCACGGACAAGGATCGGGTGGCTACACCTTC. The V gene is TRBV27, the J gene TRBJ1-2, with a possible D match to TRBD1 (5 bases). The CDR3 length is 14 residues. Trimming stripped 6 bases from V and 7 bases from J, with 18 bases between. The germline CDR1 and CDR2 sequences are MNHEY and SMNVEV (reference sequence).

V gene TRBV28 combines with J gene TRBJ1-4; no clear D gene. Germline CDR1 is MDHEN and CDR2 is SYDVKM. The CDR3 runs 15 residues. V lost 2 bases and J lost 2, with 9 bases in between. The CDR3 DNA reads TGTGCCAGCAGTTTACCTGCGTCGACTAATGAAAAACTGTTTTTT. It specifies CASSLPASTNEKLFF.

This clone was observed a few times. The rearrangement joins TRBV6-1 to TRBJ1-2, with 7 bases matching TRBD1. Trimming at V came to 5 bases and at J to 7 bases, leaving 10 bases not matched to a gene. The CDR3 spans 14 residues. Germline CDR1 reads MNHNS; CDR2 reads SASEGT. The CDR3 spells CASSSKGAPSGYTF. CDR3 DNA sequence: TGTGCCAGCAGTTCAAAGGGGGCGCCGAGTGGCTACACCTTC.

CDR3: CASSPPGTGTYEQYF. The CDR3 bases are TGTGCCAGTAGTCCGCCCGGGACAGGAACTTACGAGCAGTACTTC. J is TRBJ2-7 and V is TRBV19; 8 nucleotides agree with TRBD1. CDR3 size: 15 residues. V gave up 5 bases and J gave up 4 bases; unmatched junction bases: 10. Germline CDR1 LNHDA, CDR2 SQIVND (reference sequence).

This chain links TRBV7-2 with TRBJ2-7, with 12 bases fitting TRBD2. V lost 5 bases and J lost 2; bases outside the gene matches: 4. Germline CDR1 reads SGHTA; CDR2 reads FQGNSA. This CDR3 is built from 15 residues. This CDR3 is CASSGRLAGAYEQYF. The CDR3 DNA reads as TGTGCCAGCAGCGGACGACTAGCGGGAGCCTACGAGCAGTACTTC.

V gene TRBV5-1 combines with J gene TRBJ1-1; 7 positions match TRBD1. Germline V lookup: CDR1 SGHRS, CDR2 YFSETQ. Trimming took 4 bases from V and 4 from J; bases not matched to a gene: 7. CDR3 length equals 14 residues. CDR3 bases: TGCGCCAGCAGCAACAGGGGCCAGAGCACTGAAGCTTTCTTT. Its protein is CASSNRGQSTEAFF.

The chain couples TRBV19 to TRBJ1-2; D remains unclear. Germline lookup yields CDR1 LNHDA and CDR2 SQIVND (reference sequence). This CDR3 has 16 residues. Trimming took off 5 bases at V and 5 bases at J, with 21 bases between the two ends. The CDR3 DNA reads TGTGCCAGTAGTCGTGGGCTAGCGGGAGCCTTTTATGGCTACACCTTC. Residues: CASSRGLAGAFYGYTF.

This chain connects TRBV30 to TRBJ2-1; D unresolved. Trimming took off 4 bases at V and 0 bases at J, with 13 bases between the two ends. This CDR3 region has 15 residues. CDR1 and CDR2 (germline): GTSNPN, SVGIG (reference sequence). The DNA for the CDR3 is TGTGCCTGGAAATGGGCCACCAACTCCTACAATGAGCAGTTCTTC. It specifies CAWKWATNSYNEQFF.

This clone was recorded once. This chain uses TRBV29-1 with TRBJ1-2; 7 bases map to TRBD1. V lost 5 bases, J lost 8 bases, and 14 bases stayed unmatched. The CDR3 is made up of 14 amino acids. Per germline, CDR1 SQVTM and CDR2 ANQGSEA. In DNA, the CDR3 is TGCAGCGTTCCCCTCCGGGACAGTCTGGAAGGCTACACCTTC. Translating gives CSVPLRDSLEGYTF.

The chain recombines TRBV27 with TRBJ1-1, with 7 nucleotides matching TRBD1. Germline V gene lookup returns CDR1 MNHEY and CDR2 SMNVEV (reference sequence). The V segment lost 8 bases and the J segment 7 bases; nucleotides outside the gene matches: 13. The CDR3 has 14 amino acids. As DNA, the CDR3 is TGTGCCAGCGCCTTACAGGGGACGCCGATTGAAGCTTTCTTT. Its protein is CASALQGTPIEAFF.

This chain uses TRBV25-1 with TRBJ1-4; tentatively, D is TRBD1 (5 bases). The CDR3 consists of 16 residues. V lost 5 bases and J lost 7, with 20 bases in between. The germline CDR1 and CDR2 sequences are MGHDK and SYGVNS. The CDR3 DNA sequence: TGTGCCAGCAGTTCCCCTGGTCGGGGGTTGGGTGAAAAACTGTTTTTT. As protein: CASSSPGRGLGEKLFF.